The 18 T cell receptor beta chains below all came from one sample that was sequenced in a study of blood T cell repertoires in COVID-19. The protocol was immunoSEQ multiplex PCR, while the TCRdb copy is restricted to in-frame clones and leaves out a portion. In the table there are over 90,000 clones, approximately 81% of which are singletons. The sequenced sample consisted of peripheral blood. The receptors were sampled from a man in his fifties or sixties with acute or convalescent COVID-19.

The rearrangement links TRBV2 to TRBJ1-6; D unclear. CDR3 length: 14 amino acids. Trimming took 7 bases from V and 9 from J, leaving 16 bases between them. CDR1 and CDR2 (germline): SNHLY, FYNNEI. In nucleotides, the CDR3 is TGTGCCAGCACTCCCCGGGGAAACAGTTCACCCCTCCACTTT. It is translated as CASTPRGNSSPLHF.

CDR3 amino acids: CASSWVRVMNTEAFF. CDR3 coding DNA: TGTGCCAGCAGTTGGGTCAGGGTAATGAACACTGAAGCTTTCTTT. The genes are TRBV28 and TRBJ1-1, with D possibly TRBD1 on 5 matching bases. This CDR3 is 15 amino acids long. Germline CDR1 is MDHEN and CDR2 is SYDVKM. The V and J ends lost 4 bases and 0 bases respectively, with 12 bases between them.

The chain couples TRBV11-3 to TRBJ2-7; TRBD2 is a possible D gene (6 bases). CDR1 SGHNT and CDR2 YENEEA come from the germline V gene. V lost 5 bases to trimming and J lost 0 bases, with 20 bases between them. The CDR3 consists of 17 residues. The CDR3: CASSITPGAGTSYEQYF. The CDR3 DNA is TGTGCCAGCAGCATCACGCCGGGAGCCGGTACCTCCTACGAGCAGTACTTC.

The V gene is TRBV7-3, the J gene TRBJ2-1; the match to TRBD1 covers 7 bases. CDR3 length: 15 amino acids. With V trimmed by 3 bases and J by 0 bases, 2 bases remained unmatched. Germline CDR1 reads SGHTA; CDR2 reads FQGTGA. CDR3 loop: CASSFDRASYNEQFF. CDR3 bases: TGTGCCAGCAGCTTCGACAGGGCCTCCTACAATGAGCAGTTCTTC. Combining the CDR3 with reference TRBV7-3 and TRBJ2-1 gives the whole variable domain GAGVSQTPSNKVTEKGKYVELRCDPISGHTALYWYRQSLGQGPEFLIYFQGTGAADDSGLPNDRFFAVRPEGSVSTLKIQRTERGDSAVYLCASSFDRASYNEQFFGPGTRLTVL.

A few counts support this clone. This sequence joins TRBV6-5 and TRBJ2-7; 12 nucleotides align to TRBD1. The CDR3 has 15 residues. Germline V gene data show CDR1 as MNHEY and CDR2 as SVGAGI. The J segment lost 7 bases and the V segment lost 2 bases, leaving 6 bases of the junction unmatched. The CDR3: CASSYQGQGAGEQYF. The DNA of the CDR3 is TGTGCCAGCAGTTACCAGGGACAGGGGGCGGGGGAGCAGTACTTC.

This clone was recorded a few times. Other DNA sequences in this specimen translate into the identical CDR3. The rearrangement uses TRBV20-1 and TRBJ2-7; tentatively, D is TRBD1 (5 bases). Germline lookup yields CDR1 DFQATT and CDR2 SNEGSKA (reference sequence). V lost 2 bases and J lost 4, with 6 bases in between. This CDR3 comprises 11 residues. The CDR3 region is CSARQGYEQYF. CDR3 nucleotides: TGCAGTGCTAGACAGGGATACGAGCAGTACTTC.

The CDR3 protein is CASSRDRGKAFF. The CDR3 DNA reads TGTGCCAGCAGTCGAGACAGGGGCAAAGCTTTCTTT. The J gene is TRBJ1-1, the V gene TRBV12-3 or TRBV12-4, with 8 bases matching TRBD1. The CDR3 extends over 12 amino acids. The ends lost 5 bases at V and 9 bases at J; junction bases unmatched: 5.

The gene calls are TRBV6-2 or TRBV6-3 and TRBJ1-5; D unclear. The CDR3 covers 12 residues. Trimming took off 0 bases at V and 13 bases at J, with 10 bases between the two ends. Germline V gene data show CDR1 as MNHEY and CDR2 as SVGEGT. In nucleotides, the CDR3 is TGTGCCAGCAGTTACTCGATGAGTGCTCAGCATTTT. It codes for CASSYSMSAQHF.

V gene TRBV21-1 combines with J gene TRBJ1-6; the D segment call TRBD1 is taken from the table without a DNA check. TRBV21-1 is a pseudogene. The CDR3 is made up of 16 amino acids. CDR3 residues: CASSKLLRDSDSPLHF. In DNA, the CDR3 is TGTGCCAGCAGCAAACTCCTCCGGGACAGCGATTCACCCCTCCACTTT.

This rearrangement joins TRBV9 to TRBJ2-7; TRBD1 might be the D (6 bases). The germline V and J ends were trimmed by 1 base and 7 bases, with 18 bases remaining between them. Germline lookup yields CDR1 SGDLS and CDR2 YYNGEE. The CDR3 sequence is 15 residues long. CDR3 in amino acids: CASSVQPTGSEEQYF. CDR3 DNA sequence: TGTGCCAGCAGCGTACAGCCTACAGGGTCCGAAGAGCAGTACTTC.

This chain connects TRBV5-1 to TRBJ2-5, with D perhaps TRBD1 (5 bases). Germline CDR1 reads SGHRS; CDR2 reads YFSETQ. This CDR3 comprises 13 residues. V lost 3 bases and J 4 bases, leaving 10 bases between the germline ends. CDR3 nucleotides: TGCGCCAGCAGCTATTCAGGGCTAGAGACCCAGTACTTC. Translated, it gives CASSYSGLETQYF.

The chain combines TRBV28 with TRBJ2-7, with TRBD2 matching 8 bases. This CDR3 has 15 residues. Per germline, CDR1 MDHEN and CDR2 SYDVKM. Trimming removed 3 bases from V and 3 bases from J; junction bases left unmatched: 7. CDR3 coding DNA: TGTGCCAGCAGTTTGTACGTAGCGGGGAGCTACGAGCAGTACTTC. It yields the protein CASSLYVAGSYEQYF.

The chain links TRBV7-2 to TRBJ2-2; 8 bases fit TRBD2. Germline V gene data show CDR1 as SGHTA and CDR2 as FQGNSA. V shed 0 bases and J 4 bases; nucleotides not matched to a gene: 1. This CDR3 has 15 residues. The CDR3 nucleotides are TGTGCCAGCAGCTTAGCGGGGACTAGCACCGGGGAGCTGTTTTTT. Protein product: CASSLAGTSTGELFF. Using reference TRBV7-2 and TRBJ2-2 for the parts outside the CDR3, the full variable domain is GAGVSQSPSNKVTEKGKDVELRCDPISGHTALYWYRQSLGQGLEFLIYFQGNSAPDKSGLPSDRFSAERTGGSVSTLTIQRTQQEDSAVYLCASSLAGTSTGELFFGEGSRLTVL.

This clone appeared a few times. J is TRBJ1-1 and V is TRBV11-3; 7 bases fit TRBD1. CDR1 is SGHNT, CDR2 YENEEA, per germline. V lost 1 base and J lost 10; bases outside the gene matches: 6. This CDR3 region has 13 residues. This CDR3 reads CASSLVNRGRAFF. The CDR3 DNA reads TGTGCCAGCAGCTTAGTAAACAGGGGTCGAGCTTTCTTT.

This chain joins TRBV4-3 and TRBJ1-2; the D gene is possibly TRBD1 (6 bases). Germline CDR1 is LGHNA and CDR2 is YSLEER. The CDR3 is made up of 15 amino acids. V dropped 2 bases and J dropped 4 bases, with 14 bases sitting between them. The CDR3: CASSQRRTAFYGYTF. The CDR3 DNA reads as TGCGCCAGCAGCCAAAGACGGACAGCATTCTATGGCTACACCTTC.

This chain connects TRBV10-2 to TRBJ2-7; the D gene is possibly TRBD2 (6 bases). Trimming removed 7 bases from V and 4 bases from J, with 26 bases in between. CDR1 is WSHSY, CDR2 SAAADI, per germline. The CDR3 has 17 residues. The CDR3: CASMKRETLILSYEQYF. The CDR3 DNA reads as TGCGCCAGCATGAAACGGGAGACGCTGATTCTTTCTTACGAGCAGTACTTC.

The rearrangement joins TRBV12-3 or TRBV12-4 to TRBJ2-7; D uncertain. The CDR3 has 10 residues. Trimming removed 6 bases from V and 6 bases from J, with 6 bases in between. The CDR3 loop reads CASRGLEQYF. CDR3 DNA sequence: TGTGCCAGCAGGGGCCTCGAGCAGTACTTC.

V usage is TRBV11-3 and J usage is TRBJ1-1; 7 nucleotides align to TRBD1. V gave up 5 bases and J gave up 5 bases; unmatched junction bases: 8. The length of the CDR3 is 14 residues. Germline CDR1 is SGHNT and CDR2 is YENEEA. In nucleotides, the CDR3 is TGTGCCAGCAGCAAACAGGGGACCCGGACTGAAGCTTTCTTT. Translated, it gives CASSKQGTRTEAFF.